These 8 T cell receptor beta chains share one sample of origin, sequenced in a study of cytomegalovirus exposure and HLA in healthy donors. A multiplex PCR was run with 60 Vbeta primers and 13 Jbeta primers. Repertoires were generated with immunoSEQ multiplex PCR, while TCRdb's copy carries only in-frame clones and drops some. The sample lists nearly 200,000 clones, around 87% occurring once. The specimen was PBMCs. These receptors all come from a man aged 30-40 years in good health and CMV-seronegative.

V is TRBV6-6 and J is TRBJ2-5, with 7 bases matching TRBD1. Trimming cost V 6 bases and J 4 bases; bases outside gene matches: 5. From germline, CDR1 is MNHNY and CDR2 SVGAGI (reference sequence). The CDR3 sequence is 13 residues long. The CDR3 protein is CASRDRAIETQYF. The CDR3 bases are TGTGCCAGCAGAGACAGGGCGATAGAGACCCAGTACTTC.

V and J are TRBV27 and TRBJ1-2; tentatively, D is TRBD1 (5 bases). The CDR3 extends over 15 amino acids. Germline values: CDR1 MNHEY, CDR2 SMNVEV (reference sequence). Trimming left V 6 bases short and J 8 bases short, with 22 bases between. Here the CDR3 reads CASSPTLGGLGGYTF. CDR3 nucleotides: TGTGCCAGCAGCCCAACTTTGGGGGGTCTAGGGGGCTACACCTTC.

This chain uses TRBV19 with TRBJ1-3, with D possibly being TRBD1 (6 bases). Germline assignment: CDR1 LNHDA and CDR2 SQIVND (reference sequence). This CDR3 spans 16 amino acids. V was cut by 7 bases and J by 0 bases, with 16 bases left in between. CDR3: CASTRTAFYSGNTIYF. In nucleotides, the CDR3 is TGTGCCAGTACCCGGACAGCTTTCTACTCTGGAAACACCATATATTTT.

The chain combines TRBV27 with TRBJ2-3, with 8 nucleotides matching TRBD2. Germline V gene data show CDR1 as MNHEY and CDR2 as SMNVEV (reference sequence). Germline trimming cut 8 bases from V and 1 base from J; bases unmatched to any gene: 11. The CDR3 runs to 16 residues. For the CDR3, the DNA is TGTGCCAGCTACCGGGGGGGGCGAGCGGGCACAGATACGCAGTATTTT. It specifies CASYRGGRAGTDTQYF.

DNA for the CDR3: TGTGCCAGCAGCTTAGCGGGGCTACAGGGGACCGGCTCCTACGAGCAGTACTTC. Its translation: CASSLAGLQGTGSYEQYF. This rearrangement joins TRBV7-9 to TRBJ2-7; 7 positions agree with TRBD1. Germline CDR1 and CDR2: SEHNR and FQNEAQ (reference sequence). Trimming at V came to 0 bases and at J to 0 bases, leaving 11 bases not matched to a gene. This CDR3 region has 18 residues.

The CDR3 sequence is CASSSGQTSYNEQFF. The CDR3 DNA sequence: TGCGCCAGCAGCTCTGGCCAAACCTCCTACAATGAGCAGTTCTTC. The chain links TRBV5-1 to TRBJ2-1; no clear D. V was shortened by 3 bases and J by 0 bases, with 10 bases between the two germline ends. The germline V gene has CDR1 SGHRS and CDR2 YFSETQ. The CDR3 covers 15 residues.

The rearrangement joins TRBV4-2 to TRBJ2-1; TRBD2 agrees at 7 bases. The CDR3 loop spans 18 amino acids. Trimming took 1 base from V and 9 from J; bases not matched to a gene: 18. Germline-derived CDR1 and CDR2 are LGHNA and YNFKEQ. The CDR3 reads CASSQAFGASGPPLEQFF. In DNA form, the CDR3 reads TGTGCCAGCAGCCAAGCCTTTGGGGCTAGCGGCCCCCCTCTTGAGCAGTTCTTC.

This rearrangement joins TRBV7-6 to TRBJ2-3, with 7 bases identical to TRBD1. V shed 7 bases, J shed 0 bases, and the junction held 16 bases outside the gene matches. From germline, CDR1 is SGHVS and CDR2 FNYEAQ. This CDR3 spans 18 amino acids. The CDR3 protein is CASTGLGAGTASTDTQYF. The DNA for the CDR3 is TGTGCCAGCACCGGATTGGGGGCCGGGACAGCTAGCACAGATACGCAGTATTTT.